The clone carrying this T cell receptor beta chain was picked up many times. Its antigen is still unknown. These data originate in a study of identical twins. Study results and caveats: Models, which agreed with sharing between unrelated individuals, nonetheless underestimated the out-of-frame TCR alpha sharing seen in monozygotic twins.

The CDR3 is 14 residues long. Between the trimmed V and J ends, which lost 6 bases and 2 bases, there was a span of 11 bases. In TCRdb, the 5' RACE reads were re-called with MiXCR into one record per CDR3 protein. The repertoire has around 370,000 distinct CDR3 sequences, roughly 10% of them found once; the top ten carry approximately 8.9%. The chain joins TRBV12-3 or TRBV12-4 to TRBJ1-3; D is unresolved. This TCR came from a woman aged 45-65 years in good health. The sample was naive T cells sorted from blood. CDR3 sequence: CASRGLTAGNTIYF. CDR3 sequence (DNA): TGTGCCAGCAGAGGATTGACGGCTGGAAACACCATATATTTT.